This paragraph reports one T cell receptor (beta chain). Its antigen remains unidentified. Base qualities were left out, and no much larger clone turns up one base away. Participants in the prospective study were enrolled through a virtual design, were aged about 18 to 90 years, and lived in some 24 United States geographic areas. To assign participants to cohorts, the prospective study relied on clinical history that participants themselves reported in a screening survey and a study questionnaire. ImmuneRACE Cohort 3 recovered participants were defined by two consecutive negative NP/OP PCR tests, healthcare professional clearance, or symptom resolution. Each participant in the prospective study had whole blood, serum and a nasopharyngeal or oropharyngeal swab collected by mobile phlebotomists. Over a roughly 2-month period, participants in the prospective study had the option of providing additional blood draws and questionnaires. Before DNA extraction, prospective study blood samples were shipped either frozen or at room temperature.

The sample originates from a study of blood T cell repertoires in COVID-19 (dated by TCRdb to the early 2020s). With regard to the full study: Samples from collaborators originated in the United States, Italy and Spain and spanned both the acute and convalescent phases of COVID-19. The material from the prospective study consisted of cDNA or gDNA derived from T cells, B-cell-depleted T cells, or PBMCs. Nearly every sample came with metadata listing a de-identified subject ID, COVID-19 status, age in years and sex. The repertoires were released in a freely available public database intended as a resource for research on the immune response to SARS-CoV-2. The dataset comprised deeply sampled blood TCRbeta repertoires from subjects exposed to, actively infected with, or recovered from COVID-19. Where available, HLA class I and class II types were taken from metadata supplied by the sample provider and were not determined by assay-based typing. Samples came from the ongoing ImmuneRACE study (first 160 participants) plus 1,254 subjects from 6 global collaborators. Points the paper makes about the study in general: The amount of clinical and demographic metadata varied by source and participant and was provided uncurated.

The immunoSEQ Assay, a bias-controlled multiplex PCR, was used to amplify TCRbeta CDR3 regions from genomic DNA. The authors' analysis ran thus. Nucleated cell counts per sample were estimated from amplification of reference gene primers within the assay. To quantify the absolute abundance of each unique TCRbeta CDR3 rearrangement, sequence reads were collapsed and filtered. For each sample, productive Simpson clonality was calculated as the square root of Simpson's diversity index over productive rearrangements. The clones in this table, taken by TCRdb from immuneACCESS, are in-frame only. Not every clone is retained; where verified, under half of the shortfall comes from an unresolved V gene, and the cause of the rest is unknown. That table furnishes V, J and clone size, whereas the DNA furnished D and trimming. The sample has 250,000 to 350,000 clones on record, roughly 90% of them singletons. The ten largest account for about a fifth of the sample.

Per the germline V gene, SGHDN is the CDR1 and FVKESK is the CDR2. The CDR3 spans 11 residues, from the cysteine through the phenylalanine. This entry keeps only the CDR3 DNA: 33 bases, framed from base 1. V is reduced by 1 base and J by 9 bases, leaving a spacing of 4 bases between them. The rearranged chain carries TRBV14 and TRBJ2-4; no D gene is confidently identified. The TCR comes from a woman younger than 45 who had recovered from COVID-19. Sequencing input: PBMCs or T cells enriched from blood (not recorded which). The DNA sequence is TGTGCCAGCAGCCAAGGGGCCATTCAGTACTTC. The translation is CASSQGAIQYF.